Listed below are T cell receptor beta chains from one sample, sequenced in a study of blood T cell repertoires in COVID-19. Profiling relied on immunoSEQ multiplex PCR, and the TCRdb table lists in-frame clones only, not all of them. The sample has fewer than 250,000 clones; roughly 84% are singletons. The sequencing sample was made of PBMCs or T cells enriched from blood (not recorded which). The receptors derive from a woman aged 25 to 45 who had been exposed to COVID-19. CDR3s leave out the opening cysteine and the closing phenylalanine or tryptophan. For some rows the clone size is stated as once, few or many, or as a class when expanded; others skip it.

J: TRBJ2-3; V: TRBV5-5; size: once; CDR3: ASSPGTGDTDTQY
J: TRBJ2-4; V: TRBV13; size: .; CDR3: ASSLGVEGLAG
J: TRBJ2-7; V: TRBV19; size: .; CDR3: ASSGGADEQY
J: TRBJ1-2; V: TRBV2; size: .; CDR3: ASSDTLVYGYT
J: TRBJ1-5; V: TRBV7-2; size: .; CDR3: ASSWETGGRQPQH
J: TRBJ1-2; V: TRBV5-1; size: .; CDR3: ASSLSDSFYGYT
J: TRBJ2-1; V: TRBV27; size: .; CDR3: ASSPTGGGYNEQF
J: TRBJ1-2; V: TRBV29-1; size: few; CDR3: SVRLANYGYT
J: TRBJ1-3; V: TRBV4-1; size: .; CDR3: ASSQAQTGYSGNTIY
J: TRBJ2-2; V: TRBV18; size: .; CDR3: ASSPPQGRTGELF
J: TRBJ2-1; V: TRBV9; size: .; CDR3: ASSLYNEQF
J: TRBJ1-1; V: TRBV2; size: .; CDR3: ATQTGGFEAF
J: TRBJ1-2; V: TRBV12-3/TRBV12-4; size: .; CDR3: ATKRNGDYGYT
J: TRBJ1-5; V: TRBV6-5; size: .; CDR3: ASSYGVNQPQH
J: TRBJ1-6; V: TRBV11-3; size: .; CDR3: ASSSGQKNSPLH
J: TRBJ1-5; V: TRBV19; size: few; CDR3: ASGRDRSQPQH
J: TRBJ2-5; V: TRBV4-2; size: .; CDR3: ASSQVASGTGIQETQY
J: TRBJ1-6; V: TRBV5-1; size: .; CDR3: ASSVGQGSHSPLH
J: TRBJ1-3; V: TRBV6-2/TRBV6-3; size: .; CDR3: ASSTGGSGNTIY
J: TRBJ1-2; V: TRBV7-8; size: .; CDR3: ASSLAGGQGDYGYT
J: TRBJ2-7; V: TRBV7-8; size: .; CDR3: ASSLAHRGDEQY
J: TRBJ2-7; V: TRBV18; size: .; CDR3: ASSPRAEGTYEQY
J: TRBJ1-2; V: TRBV2; size: .; CDR3: ASSGTGGGYGYT
J: TRBJ1-1; V: TRBV29-1; size: .; CDR3: SVEGYRGQDEAF
J: TRBJ1-2; V: TRBV9; size: .; CDR3: ASSVGDRVGSYGYT
J: TRBJ2-2; V: TRBV7-2; size: .; CDR3: ASTPDRNVGELF
J: TRBJ2-7; V: TRBV20-1; size: few; CDR3: SANGAYEQY
J: TRBJ2-1; V: TRBV6-6; size: .; CDR3: ASSYSGGNYNEQF
J: TRBJ2-7; V: TRBV4-1; size: once; CDR3: ASSQTNLRGEQY
J: TRBJ1-2; V: TRBV23-1; size: .; CDR3: ASIPTAPPSNYGYT
J: TRBJ2-2; V: TRBV24-1; size: .; CDR3: ATSDSETRNTGELF
J: TRBJ2-7; V: TRBV15; size: .; CDR3: ATSNYQGDSTYEQY
J: TRBJ2-7; V: TRBV5-1; size: .; CDR3: ASSEGQAVWEQY
J: TRBJ2-1; V: TRBV4-3; size: .; CDR3: ASSPGLGVEQF
J: TRBJ1-1; V: TRBV5-6; size: .; CDR3: ASSPGGYSSYTEAF
J: TRBJ2-7; V: TRBV12-3/TRBV12-4; size: .; CDR3: ASGGSWSEQY
J: TRBJ2-3; V: TRBV10-3; size: .; CDR3: AISESLSSGALGADTQY
J: TRBJ1-2; V: TRBV9; size: .; CDR3: ASSVDRGIDGYT
J: TRBJ1-1; V: TRBV6-6; size: .; CDR3: ASSVVWNTEAF
J: TRBJ2-1; V: TRBV7-3; size: .; CDR3: ASSPIAGYNEQF
J: TRBJ1-1; V: TRBV12-5; size: .; CDR3: ASGLLTGVAF
J: TRBJ2-3; V: TRBV5-4; size: .; CDR3: ASSESGGARDTQY
J: TRBJ1-5; V: TRBV19; size: .; CDR3: ASSNPPGVGNQPQH
J: TRBJ2-6; V: TRBV9; size: .; CDR3: ASNLAGAGANVLT
J: TRBJ2-7; V: TRBV5-1; size: .; CDR3: ASSTDRDRFTREQY
J: TRBJ2-2; V: TRBV19; size: .; CDR3: ASSMNRGNTGELF
J: TRBJ2-7; V: TRBV19; size: .; CDR3: ASISGQSSEQY
J: TRBJ2-5; V: TRBV5-6; size: .; CDR3: ASSFESGGDGFETQY
J: TRBJ1-3; V: TRBV3-1/TRBV3-2; size: .; CDR3: ASSKQGGSSGNTIY
J: TRBJ1-1; V: TRBV14; size: once; CDR3: ASDPGYTEAF
J: TRBJ1-2; V: TRBV18; size: .; CDR3: ASSPRASDKDGYT
J: TRBJ2-1; V: TRBV13; size: .; CDR3: ASSRLAGLNEQF
J: TRBJ1-3; V: TRBV7-2; size: .; CDR3: ASSLGTDGNTIY
J: TRBJ1-1; V: TRBV9; size: .; CDR3: ASTKEGSDTEAF
J: TRBJ1-4; V: TRBV18; size: .; CDR3: ASSPGTGGPNEKLF
J: TRBJ1-1; V: TRBV7-2; size: .; CDR3: ASSPRGTGGTEAF
J: TRBJ1-5; V: TRBV24-1; size: .; CDR3: ATSDSAGANQPQH
J: TRBJ2-7; V: TRBV20-1; size: .; CDR3: SASFQGQGYEQY
J: TRBJ1-5; V: TRBV30; size: .; CDR3: AWSVRNNQPQH
J: TRBJ2-1; V: TRBV19; size: .; CDR3: ASRTGTGGLNEQF